This T cell receptor beta chain was recovered during a study of response to subunit inactivated influenza vaccine. Study outcomes and limitations: It was the authors' suggestion that each seasonal influenza vaccination recruits few new T cells.

A remark on this clonotype: Antigen: not known.

MiXCR, run by TCRdb on the RT-PCR reads, gives a single entry per CDR3 protein. The sample holds roughly 670,000 distinct CDR3 sequences, roughly 15% seen once. CDR3 length equals 15 residues. In germline, CDR1 is SGDLS, CDR2 YYNGEE. Trimming stripped 0 bases from V and 4 bases from J, with 8 bases between. This chain links TRBV9 with TRBJ2-6, with D uncertain. This receptor was obtained from a man aged 50-60 years who received an inactivated influenza vaccine. This sample comprised PBMCs from blood, obtained approximately 15 days before vaccination. CDR3 coding DNA: TGTGCCAGCAGCGTAGAAGCATCGGGGGCCAACGTCCTGACTTTC. Translation: CASSVEASGANVLTF.